This TCR beta chain emerged from a study of post-analysis software for immune sequencing data. Overall study results and limits: People with multiple sclerosis had a significantly lower normalized Chao1 diversity than controls did. Relative to controls, patients had five TRBV segments at higher frequency, with TRBV5-6, TRBV5-1 and TRBV20-1 among these.

Comments on this clonotype: Its specificity is not known.

The CDR3 contains 14 residues. Germline CDR1 reads SGHTA; CDR2 reads FQGNSA. V shed 1 base and J shed 4 bases, with 8 bases lying between them. Prepared TCR beta cDNA libraries contained unique molecular identifiers. TCRdb used MiXCR to reprocess the PCR reads, holding one entry per CDR3 protein. The data show some 890,000 distinct CDR3 sequences, with approximately 57% seen just once and roughly 4.4% held by the top ten. V usage is TRBV7-2 and J usage is TRBJ2-1, with D hard to call. This sequence originates from a girl between 5 and 17 years old with multiple sclerosis. Source material: blood. The CDR3 loop reads CASSLGMGYNEQFF. CDR3 DNA: TGTGCCAGCAGCTTAGGGATGGGTTACAATGAGCAGTTCTTC. The full variable domain, completed using reference TRBV7-2 and TRBJ2-1, is GAGVSQSPSNKVTEKGKDVELRCDPISGHTALYWYRQSLGQGLEFLIYFQGNSAPDKSGLPSDRFSAERTGGSVSTLTIQRTQQEDSAVYLCASSLGMGYNEQFFGPGTRLTVL.